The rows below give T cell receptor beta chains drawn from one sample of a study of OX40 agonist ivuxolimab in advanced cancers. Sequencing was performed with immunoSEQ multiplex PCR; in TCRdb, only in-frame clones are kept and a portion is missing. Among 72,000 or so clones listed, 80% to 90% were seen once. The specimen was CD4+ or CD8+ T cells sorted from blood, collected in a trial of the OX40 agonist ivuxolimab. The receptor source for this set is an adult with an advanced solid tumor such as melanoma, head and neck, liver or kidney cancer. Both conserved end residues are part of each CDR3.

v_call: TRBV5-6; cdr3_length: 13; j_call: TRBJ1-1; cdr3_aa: CASSLPRNTEAFF
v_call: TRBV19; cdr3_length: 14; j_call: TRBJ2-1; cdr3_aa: CASTPRWELDEQFF
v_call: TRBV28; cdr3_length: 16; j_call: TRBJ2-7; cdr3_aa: CASSFGRGPSSYEQYF
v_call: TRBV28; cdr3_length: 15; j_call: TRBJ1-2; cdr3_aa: CASRLPETGGGGYTF
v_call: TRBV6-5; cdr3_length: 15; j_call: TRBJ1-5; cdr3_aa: CASKPLGGGDQPQHF
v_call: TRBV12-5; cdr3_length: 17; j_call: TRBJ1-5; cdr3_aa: CASGPLHKGRGNQPQHF
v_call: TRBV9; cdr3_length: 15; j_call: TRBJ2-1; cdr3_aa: CASSVETSSYNEQFF
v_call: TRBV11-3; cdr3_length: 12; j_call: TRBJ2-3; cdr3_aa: CASSKARDTQYF
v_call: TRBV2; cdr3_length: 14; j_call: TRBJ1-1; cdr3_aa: CASSPILRDTEAFF
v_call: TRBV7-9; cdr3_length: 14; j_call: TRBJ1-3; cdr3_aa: CASSLTGAGNTIYF
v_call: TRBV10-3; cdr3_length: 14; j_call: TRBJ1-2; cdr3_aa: CAISERAGLYGYTF
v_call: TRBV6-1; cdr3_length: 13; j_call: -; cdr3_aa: CASSEHGTYEQYF
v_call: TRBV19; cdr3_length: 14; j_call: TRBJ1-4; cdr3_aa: CASTAGTAGEKLFF
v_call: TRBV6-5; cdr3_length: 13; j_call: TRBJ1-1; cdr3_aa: CASSYGADLEAFF
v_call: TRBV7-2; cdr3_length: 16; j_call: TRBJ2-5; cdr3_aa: CASSSRTGASQETQYF
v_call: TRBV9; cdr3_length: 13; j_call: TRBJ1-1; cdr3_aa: CASSAGRGVEAFF
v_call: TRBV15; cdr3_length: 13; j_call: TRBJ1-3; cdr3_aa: CATSRGRVDTIYF
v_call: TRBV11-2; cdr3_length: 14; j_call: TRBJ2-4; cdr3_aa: CASSRGLADEIQYF
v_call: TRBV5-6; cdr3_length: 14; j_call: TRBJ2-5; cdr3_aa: CASSLAGGRETQYF
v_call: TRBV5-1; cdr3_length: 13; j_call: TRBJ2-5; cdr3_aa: CASSLEGLETQYF
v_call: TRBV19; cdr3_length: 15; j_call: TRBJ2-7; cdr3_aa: CASSIAGLGSYEQYF
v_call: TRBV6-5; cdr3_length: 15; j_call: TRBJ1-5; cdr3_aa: CASRRTGGSNQPQHF
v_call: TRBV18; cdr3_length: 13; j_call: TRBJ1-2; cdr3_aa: CASSLGTDYGYTF
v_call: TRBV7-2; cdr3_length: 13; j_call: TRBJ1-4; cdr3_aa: CASSFQINEKLFF
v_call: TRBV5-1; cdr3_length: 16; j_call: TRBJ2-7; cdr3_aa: CASSLGLAGAAYEQYF
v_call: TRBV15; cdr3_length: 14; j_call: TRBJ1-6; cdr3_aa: CATSRVDYNSPLHF
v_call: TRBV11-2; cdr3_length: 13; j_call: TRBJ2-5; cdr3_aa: CASSFGAEETQYF
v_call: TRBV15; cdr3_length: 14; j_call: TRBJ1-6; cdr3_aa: CATSRGGDISPLHF
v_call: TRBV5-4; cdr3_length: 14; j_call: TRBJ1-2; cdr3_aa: CASSLTGVDYGYTF
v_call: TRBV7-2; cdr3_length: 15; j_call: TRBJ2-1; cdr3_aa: CASSLAGTSGYEQFF